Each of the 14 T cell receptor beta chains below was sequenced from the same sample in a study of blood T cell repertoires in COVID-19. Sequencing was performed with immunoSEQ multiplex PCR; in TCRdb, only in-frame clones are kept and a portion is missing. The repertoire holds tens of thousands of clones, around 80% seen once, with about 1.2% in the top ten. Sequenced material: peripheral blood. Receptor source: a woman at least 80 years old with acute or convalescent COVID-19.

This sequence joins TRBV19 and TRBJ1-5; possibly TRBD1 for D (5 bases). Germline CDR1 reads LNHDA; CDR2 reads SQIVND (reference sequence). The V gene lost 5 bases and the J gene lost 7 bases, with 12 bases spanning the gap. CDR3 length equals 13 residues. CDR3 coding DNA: TGTGCCAGTAGTGACACAGGAAACCAGCCCCAGCATTTT. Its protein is CASSDTGNQPQHF.

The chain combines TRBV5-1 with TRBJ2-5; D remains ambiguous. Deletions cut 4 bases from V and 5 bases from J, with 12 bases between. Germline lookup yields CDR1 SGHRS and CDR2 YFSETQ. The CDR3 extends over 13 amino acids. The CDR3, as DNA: TGCGCCAGCAGCCCACTTAATTTGGAGACCCAGTACTTC. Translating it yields CASSPLNLETQYF.

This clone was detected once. The CDR3 loop is CSASGGQVPYF. CDR3 nucleotide sequence: TGCAGTGCTAGCGGTGGACAGGTTCCGTACTTC. V gene TRBV20-1 combines with J gene TRBJ2-5; 7 bases are shared with TRBD1. The CDR3 is made up of 11 amino acids. V shed 3 bases and J 13 bases; nucleotides not matched to a gene: 8. CDR1 is DFQATT and CDR2 is SNEGSKA in the germline V gene (reference sequence).

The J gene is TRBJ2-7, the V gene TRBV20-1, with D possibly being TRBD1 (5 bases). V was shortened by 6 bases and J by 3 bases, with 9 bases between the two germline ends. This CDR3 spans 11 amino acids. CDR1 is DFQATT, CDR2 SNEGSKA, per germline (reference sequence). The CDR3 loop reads CSAWGLYEQYF. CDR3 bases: TGCAGTGCCTGGGGCCTCTACGAGCAGTACTTC.

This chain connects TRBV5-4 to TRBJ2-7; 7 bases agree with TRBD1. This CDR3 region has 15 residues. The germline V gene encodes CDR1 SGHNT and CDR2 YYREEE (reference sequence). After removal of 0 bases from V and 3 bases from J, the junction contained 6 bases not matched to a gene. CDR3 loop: CASSLGLTGYYEQYF. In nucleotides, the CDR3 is TGTGCCAGCAGCTTGGGCCTGACAGGGTACTACGAGCAGTACTTC.

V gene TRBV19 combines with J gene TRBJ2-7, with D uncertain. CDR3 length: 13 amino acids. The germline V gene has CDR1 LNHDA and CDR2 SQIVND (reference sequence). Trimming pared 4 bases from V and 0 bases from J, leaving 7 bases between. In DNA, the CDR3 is TGTGCCAGTAGTACACAGAGCTCCTACGAGCAGTACTTC. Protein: CASSTQSSYEQYF.

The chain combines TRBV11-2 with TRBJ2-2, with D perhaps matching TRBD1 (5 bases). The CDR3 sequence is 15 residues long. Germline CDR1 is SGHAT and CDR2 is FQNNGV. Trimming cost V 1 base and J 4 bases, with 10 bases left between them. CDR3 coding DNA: TGTGCCAGCAGCTTAGCTATGACAGTCACCGGGGAGCTGTTTTTT. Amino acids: CASSLAMTVTGELFF.

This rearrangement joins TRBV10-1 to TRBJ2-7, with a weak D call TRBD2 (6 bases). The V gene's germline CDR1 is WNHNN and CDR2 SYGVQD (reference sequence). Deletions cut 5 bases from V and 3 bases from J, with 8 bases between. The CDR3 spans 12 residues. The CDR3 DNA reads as TGCGCCAGCAGTACGGGGGTCTACGAGCAGTACTTC. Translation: CASSTGVYEQYF.

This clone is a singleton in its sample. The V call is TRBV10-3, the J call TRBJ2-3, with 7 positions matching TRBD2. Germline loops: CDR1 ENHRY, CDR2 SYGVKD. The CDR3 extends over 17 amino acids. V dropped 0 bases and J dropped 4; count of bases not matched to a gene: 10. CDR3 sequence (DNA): TGTGCCATCAGTGAGTCTAGGAGCGGGGCGGTGGCAGATACGCAGTATTTT. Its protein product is CAISESRSGAVADTQYF.

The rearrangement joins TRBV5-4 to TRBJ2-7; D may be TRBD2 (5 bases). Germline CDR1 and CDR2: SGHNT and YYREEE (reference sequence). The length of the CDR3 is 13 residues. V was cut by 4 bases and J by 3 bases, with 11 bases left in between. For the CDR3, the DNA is TGTGCCAGCAGCCAAGGACTGAGCTACGAGCAGTACTTC. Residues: CASSQGLSYEQYF.

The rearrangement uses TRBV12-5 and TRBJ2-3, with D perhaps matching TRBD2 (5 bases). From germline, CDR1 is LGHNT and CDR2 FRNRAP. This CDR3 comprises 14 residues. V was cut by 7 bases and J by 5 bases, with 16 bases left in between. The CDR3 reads CASALDRTLDTQYF. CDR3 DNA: TGTGCTAGTGCTCTAGATAGGACTTTAGATACGCAGTATTTT.

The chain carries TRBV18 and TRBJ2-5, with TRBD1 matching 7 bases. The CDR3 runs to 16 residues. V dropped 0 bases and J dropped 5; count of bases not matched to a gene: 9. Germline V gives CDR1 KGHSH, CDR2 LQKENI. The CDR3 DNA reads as TGTGCCAGCTCACCACCGGCGGCACTCAGGGGGGAGACCCAGTACTTC. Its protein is CASSPPAALRGETQYF. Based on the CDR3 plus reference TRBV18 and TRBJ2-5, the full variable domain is NAGVMQNPRHLVRRRGQEARLRCSPMKGHSHVYWYRQLPEEGLKFMVYLQKENIIDESGMPKERFSAEFPKEGPSILRIQQVVRGDSAAYFCASSPPAALRGETQYFGPGTRLLVL.

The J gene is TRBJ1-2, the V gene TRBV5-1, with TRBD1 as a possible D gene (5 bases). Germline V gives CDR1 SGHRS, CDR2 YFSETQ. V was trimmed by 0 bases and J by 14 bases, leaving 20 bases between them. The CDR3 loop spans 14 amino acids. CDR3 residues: CASSLVGDPPKETF. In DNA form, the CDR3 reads TGCGCCAGCAGCTTGGTAGGGGATCCCCCTAAAGAAACCTTC. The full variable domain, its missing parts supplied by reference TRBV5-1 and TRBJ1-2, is KAGVTQTPRYLIKTRGQQVTLSCSPISGHRSVSWYQQTPGQGLQFLFEYFSETQRNKGNFPGRFSGRQFSNSRSEMNVSTLELGDSALYLCASSLVGDPPKETFGSGTRLTVV.

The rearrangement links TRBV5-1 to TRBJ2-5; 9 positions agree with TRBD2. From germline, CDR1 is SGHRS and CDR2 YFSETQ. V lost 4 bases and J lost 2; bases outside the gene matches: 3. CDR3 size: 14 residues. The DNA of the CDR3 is TGCGCCAGCAGCCAGGCGGGGGGGCAAGAGACCCAGTACTTC. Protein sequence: CASSQAGGQETQYF.